This T cell receptor (beta chain) was retrieved from a study of T cell repertoires in cytomegalovirus infection. V was shortened by 2 bases and J by 8 bases, with 6 bases between the two germline ends. In germline, CDR1 is SEHNR, CDR2 FQNEAQ (reference sequence). The CDR3 runs to 11 residues. This clonotype has just a few counts. The target antigen is unknown. Whole-study results and caveats: Frequencies of public TCR beta families were cumulated, and this identified carriers of CMV plus the relevant HLA.

TCRdb independently ran MiXCR on the reads; one entry per CDR3 protein. The profile shows 360,000 or so distinct CDR3 sequences, about a third of them singletons. Specimen: cultured PBMCs, collected from culture after CMV antigen stimulation. The origin of this receptor is a human donor in good health (CMV status not recorded). Some clones in this sample may be carry-over from other donors' samples. The chain is built from TRBV7-9 and TRBJ1-1; D is unclear. CDR3 coding DNA: TGTGCCAGCAGCTTAACAGAGGAAGCTTTCTTT. The encoded protein is CASSLTEEAFF.